This section outlines one T cell receptor beta chain sequence together with its context. This clonotype appeared many times. Its antigen is not yet known. No base quality values were provided; no much bigger clone lies one nucleotide off. The V end loses 0 bases and the J end loses 3 bases, and a stretch of 15 bases separates them. CDR3 length: 16 amino acids, cysteine to phenylalanine. Only the CDR3 region is kept as DNA, spanning 48 bases read in frame from base 1. The germline V gene encodes CDR1 LNHNV and CDR2 YYDKDF (reference sequence). The data belong to a study of identical twins (dated by TCRdb to 2015 to 2016). Looking at the study overall: To test whether fetal clonotypes persist, the study used deep sequencing on TCR alpha and beta repertoires from monozygotic twins, unrelated adults of various ages, and cord blood. To rule out contamination, replicate twin experiments were performed at different times with different library preparation protocols. Paper-wide results and their limitations: In monozygotic twins, recombination models systematically underestimated out-of-frame TCR alpha sharing, but the models matched the sharing seen between unrelated individuals. Because the same donors could not be followed over many years, conclusions were based on cross-sectional statistical analysis. Compared with coincidental sharing between unrelated individuals, out-of-frame TCR alpha sequences shared between twins showed an excess of sequences with low generation probability. Zero-insertion analyses could be partly confounded by invariant T cells such as MAIT and iNKT, although diverse VJ usage argued against such confounding for most clonotypes. A weaker excess of twin sharing was found in beta out-of-frame sequences because the signal-to-noise ratio was lowered by fewer shared sequences. Fewer insertions were carried by abundant cord blood beta clonotypes; a weaker similar trend was observed in young adult naive repertoires, while no such trend was observed in memory repertoires.

Library construction relied on 5' RACE. The sample was run on an Illumina HiSeq 2000. A universal primer binding site was introduced by template switching, and a unique molecular identifier was present in the final cDNA, enabling accurate counting of TCR cDNA molecules. First-strand cDNA for TCR alpha and beta chains was synthesized from specific primers in the conserved constant-segment region. To control for contamination, every cDNA library was double barcoded, receiving both a SMART-Mk sample barcode and Illumina barcodes. TruSeq adapter sequences and Illumina sample barcodes were added in two successive PCR steps. The TCR alpha and beta cDNA libraries were sequenced on the Illumina HiSeq platform using custom primers. The authors processed their data as follows. MiGEC processed the raw reads to extract unique molecular identifiers, while MiXCR was used to determine the CDR3 positions. For each individual, recombination models were inferred using an EM algorithm with the repgenHMM and IGoR tools. Shared clonotype analysis was performed with the tcR package in R, normalizing sharing by the product of cloneset sizes. Out-of-frame nonproductive sequences were analyzed to study raw recombination free of thymic and clonal selection effects. TCRdb trimmed public reads at Q25 via fastp, called clones via MiXCR and kept in-frame beta chains. When rows share a CDR3 protein, they turn into one entry using the most common DNA and genes. V and J calls and clone size were set by TCRdb, not the authors. This sample holds 250,000 to 350,000 distinct CDR3 sequences; about 8% were observed only once. The ten largest account for approximately 2.1% of the sample.

Every donor in the study was a healthy Caucasian. The twin cohort comprised three pairs of female monozygotic twins, all aged roughly 18 to 30 years. Using Miltenyi CD45RO+ enrichment and human naive T-cell isolation kits, memory (CD45RO+) and naive T cells were isolated from PBMC. These records were also assigned to another study, of yellow fever vaccine responses in identical twins. As that second study puts it: According to the authors, the vaccine-induced T cell response in identical twins seemed to be partly convergent and partly specific to each individual. In the study, vaccine-responding T cell clones were precisely tracked in identical twins.

Here the chain combines TRBV15 and TRBJ2-7, and TRBD2 may be the D gene, going by 7 matching bases. Sequences were obtained from memory (CD45RO+) T cells sorted from blood. Read against the paper, the sample's cell subset or site label means: CD45RO+ enriched T cells. This clonotype originated in a woman aged 18-29 years in good health. The encoded CDR3 is CATSRDRAGADYEQYF. The DNA sequence is given as TGTGCCACCAGCAGAGATCGTGCGGGGGCTGACTACGAGCAGTACTTC.